Listed below are T cell receptor beta chains from one sample, sequenced in a study of T-cell memory formation after mild COVID-19. TCRdb ran MiXCR on the 5' RACE reads and lists one entry per CDR3 protein. The data contain 80,000 to 130,000 distinct CDR3 sequences, approximately 12% of them singletons. Sequenced material: PBMCs or a T cell subset sorted from them (not recorded which). All receptors derive from a man aged 18 to 30 who had mild COVID-19 (a few samples of this study predate the infection). Cell type and time point are not known. Both conserved end residues are part of each CDR3. Each record gives: J gene, D gene, V gene, clone size, CDR3 protein, CDR3 DNA. The D gene is left open where the match is weak. A row's size may be missing; if present it is once, few, many or a size class.

j_call: TRBJ2-7
d_call: TRBD2
v_call: TRBV6-5
clone_size: .
cdr3_aa: CASRSGTPLSYEQYF
cdr3_nt: TGTGCCAGCAGAAGCGGGACTCCTCTCTCCTACGAGCAGTACTTC

j_call: TRBJ1-1
d_call: .
v_call: TRBV2
clone_size: .
cdr3_aa: CASSDRGVGTEAFF
cdr3_nt: TGTGCCAGCAGTGACAGAGGGGTGGGCACTGAAGCTTTCTTT

j_call: TRBJ2-2
d_call: .
v_call: TRBV29-1
clone_size: few
cdr3_aa: CSVGRNTGELFF
cdr3_nt: TGCAGCGTTGGTCGGAACACCGGGGAGCTGTTTTTT

j_call: TRBJ1-2
d_call: TRBD1
v_call: TRBV6-4
clone_size: .
cdr3_aa: CASTSGQLYGYTF
cdr3_nt: TGTGCCAGCACCTCGGGACAGCTCTATGGCTACACCTTC

j_call: TRBJ2-7
d_call: .
v_call: TRBV4-3
clone_size: few
cdr3_aa: CASSPGGEVDYEQYF
cdr3_nt: TGCGCCAGCAGCCCCGGGGGCGAAGTGGACTACGAGCAGTACTTC

j_call: TRBJ1-1
d_call: .
v_call: TRBV15
clone_size: .
cdr3_aa: CATSRDRTVSGEAFF
cdr3_nt: TGTGCCACCAGCAGAGACAGGACAGTGTCGGGTGAAGCTTTCTTT

j_call: TRBJ1-2
d_call: TRBD1
v_call: TRBV4-2
clone_size: few
cdr3_aa: CASSAAGTGGPYGYTF
cdr3_nt: TGTGCCAGCAGCGCCGCCGGGACAGGGGGCCCCTATGGCTACACCTTC

j_call: TRBJ1-1
d_call: .
v_call: TRBV29-1
clone_size: few
cdr3_aa: CSVAPGTEAFF
cdr3_nt: TGCAGCGTTGCCCCGGGGACTGAAGCTTTCTTT

j_call: TRBJ2-5
d_call: TRBD2
v_call: TRBV7-9
clone_size: many
cdr3_aa: CASSLQRGWQETQYF
cdr3_nt: TGTGCCAGCAGCTTACAGCGGGGTTGGCAAGAGACCCAGTACTTC

j_call: TRBJ2-7
d_call: .
v_call: TRBV19
clone_size: few
cdr3_aa: CASSITGNEQYF
cdr3_nt: TGTGCCAGTAGTATTACGGGCAACGAGCAGTACTTC

j_call: TRBJ2-7
d_call: .
v_call: TRBV7-9
clone_size: many
cdr3_aa: CASSLQAYEQYF
cdr3_nt: TGTGCCAGCAGCCTACAGGCCTACGAGCAGTACTTC

j_call: TRBJ2-2
d_call: .
v_call: TRBV12-3/TRBV12-4
clone_size: few
cdr3_aa: CASSLASGDTGELFF
cdr3_nt: TGTGCCAGCAGTTTAGCCTCGGGGGACACCGGGGAGCTGTTTTTT

j_call: TRBJ1-4
d_call: .
v_call: TRBV9
clone_size: few
cdr3_aa: CASSAQQGLSEKLFF
cdr3_nt: TGTGCCAGCAGCGCTCAACAGGGTCTCTCTGAAAAACTGTTTTTT

j_call: TRBJ2-3
d_call: .
v_call: TRBV19
clone_size: few
cdr3_aa: CASSIRTASTDTQYF
cdr3_nt: TGTGCCAGTAGTATAAGGACAGCTAGCACAGATACGCAGTATTTT

j_call: TRBJ1-2
d_call: .
v_call: TRBV6-5
clone_size: .
cdr3_aa: CASIGGRHGYTF
cdr3_nt: TGTGCCAGCATCGGAGGGAGGCATGGCTACACCTTC

j_call: TRBJ2-3
d_call: .
v_call: TRBV20-1
clone_size: few
cdr3_aa: CSARVAAGDTDTQYF
cdr3_nt: TGCAGTGCTAGAGTGGCGGCAGGAGATACAGATACGCAGTATTTT

j_call: TRBJ1-1
d_call: .
v_call: TRBV9
clone_size: .
cdr3_aa: CASSPRTANTEAFF
cdr3_nt: TGTGCCAGCAGCCCAAGGACAGCGAACACTGAAGCTTTCTTT

j_call: TRBJ1-2
d_call: .
v_call: TRBV7-9
clone_size: .
cdr3_aa: CASSSLRAGFDYGYTF
cdr3_nt: TGTGCCAGCAGCTCGCTTAGAGCTGGGTTCGACTATGGCTACACCTTC

j_call: TRBJ2-2
d_call: .
v_call: TRBV7-9
clone_size: .
cdr3_aa: CASSSTGGRELFF
cdr3_nt: TGTGCCAGCAGCTCCACCGGGGGAAGAGAGCTGTTTTTT

j_call: TRBJ2-7
d_call: .
v_call: TRBV7-2
clone_size: many
cdr3_aa: CASSPPQYSYEQYF
cdr3_nt: TGTGCCAGCAGCCCCCCTCAGTACTCCTACGAGCAGTACTTC

j_call: TRBJ2-5
d_call: TRBD2
v_call: TRBV4-3
clone_size: .
cdr3_aa: CASSQEYRLAGSKTQYF
cdr3_nt: TGCGCCAGCAGCCAAGAGTATAGGCTAGCGGGGTCCAAGACCCAGTACTTC

j_call: TRBJ2-3
d_call: .
v_call: TRBV4-3
clone_size: few
cdr3_aa: CASSGSVGEFTDTQYF
cdr3_nt: TGCGCCAGCTCAGGATCAGTAGGGGAATTCACAGATACGCAGTATTTT

j_call: TRBJ1-1
d_call: .
v_call: TRBV6-1
clone_size: few
cdr3_aa: CASSEVGGVLAFF
cdr3_nt: TGTGCCAGCAGTGAAGTAGGGGGGGTGCTTGCTTTCTTT

j_call: TRBJ2-5
d_call: TRBD2
v_call: TRBV7-8
clone_size: .
cdr3_aa: CASIDSGVLAGGTQETQYF
cdr3_nt: TGTGCCAGCATCGACTCAGGTGTTCTAGCGGGGGGGACCCAAGAGACCCAGTACTTC

j_call: TRBJ1-1
d_call: TRBD1
v_call: TRBV7-9
clone_size: few
cdr3_aa: CASSPDRALNTEAFF
cdr3_nt: TGTGCCAGCAGCCCCGACAGGGCCCTGAACACTGAAGCTTTCTTT

j_call: TRBJ2-2
d_call: .
v_call: TRBV4-3
clone_size: few
cdr3_aa: CASSQDRSIGELFF
cdr3_nt: TGCGCCAGCAGCCAAGATAGGTCGATCGGGGAGCTGTTTTTT

j_call: TRBJ2-2
d_call: TRBD2
v_call: TRBV4-2
clone_size: many
cdr3_aa: CASNTGTMEDTGELFF
cdr3_nt: TGTGCCAGCAACACCGGGACTATGGAGGACACCGGGGAGCTGTTTTTT

j_call: TRBJ1-5
d_call: .
v_call: TRBV7-2
clone_size: many
cdr3_aa: CASSFFRGDQPQHF
cdr3_nt: TGTGCCAGCAGCTTCTTTCGGGGGGATCAGCCCCAGCATTTT

j_call: TRBJ2-1
d_call: .
v_call: TRBV6-5
clone_size: .
cdr3_aa: CASSYAWGANEQFF
cdr3_nt: TGTGCCAGCAGTTACGCCTGGGGCGCGAATGAGCAGTTCTTC

j_call: TRBJ2-7
d_call: TRBD2
v_call: TRBV29-1
clone_size: .
cdr3_aa: CSVVLAGEISYEQYF
cdr3_nt: TGCAGCGTTGTCCTGGCGGGGGAGATTTCCTACGAGCAGTACTTC

j_call: TRBJ2-1
d_call: TRBD2
v_call: TRBV9
clone_size: .
cdr3_aa: CASSPPMAGGYNEQFF
cdr3_nt: TGTGCCAGCAGCCCTCCGATGGCGGGGGGTTACAATGAGCAGTTCTTC

j_call: TRBJ2-3
d_call: .
v_call: TRBV6-5
clone_size: .
cdr3_aa: CASSPFAGARTDTQYF
cdr3_nt: TGTGCCAGCAGTCCCTTCGCCGGGGCCCGCACAGATACGCAGTATTTT

j_call: TRBJ2-2
d_call: .
v_call: TRBV5-1
clone_size: few
cdr3_aa: CASSMGGGELFF
cdr3_nt: TGCGCCAGCAGCATGGGAGGCGGGGAGCTGTTTTTT

j_call: TRBJ2-3
d_call: .
v_call: TRBV27
clone_size: .
cdr3_aa: CASIPRGPSSTDTQYF
cdr3_nt: TGTGCCAGCATCCCCCGGGGACCTTCTAGCACAGATACGCAGTATTTT

j_call: TRBJ2-6
d_call: .
v_call: TRBV7-9
clone_size: .
cdr3_aa: CASTPEVGSGANVLTF
cdr3_nt: TGTGCCAGCACCCCCGAGGTGGGATCTGGGGCCAACGTCCTGACTTTC

j_call: TRBJ2-3
d_call: .
v_call: TRBV7-2
clone_size: few
cdr3_aa: CASSYHRDAYFRDTQYF
cdr3_nt: TGTGCCAGCAGCTACCACCGGGACGCGTATTTCCGAGATACGCAGTATTTT

j_call: TRBJ2-2
d_call: .
v_call: TRBV9
clone_size: few
cdr3_aa: CASSPGGTWGGGELFF
cdr3_nt: TGTGCCAGCAGCCCCGGTGGGACCTGGGGTGGCGGGGAGCTGTTTTTT

j_call: TRBJ1-1
d_call: .
v_call: TRBV4-1
clone_size: few
cdr3_aa: CASSQEGLEAAEAFF
cdr3_nt: TGCGCCAGCAGCCAAGAAGGCCTCGAGGCGGCTGAAGCTTTCTTT

j_call: TRBJ2-1
d_call: .
v_call: TRBV13
clone_size: few
cdr3_aa: CASTVDQGVGEQFF
cdr3_nt: TGTGCCAGCACCGTAGACCAGGGAGTCGGTGAGCAGTTCTTC

j_call: TRBJ2-5
d_call: TRBD2
v_call: TRBV10-3
clone_size: few
cdr3_aa: CATVGGVAGTGETQYF
cdr3_nt: TGTGCCACCGTAGGTGGGGTAGCGGGAACCGGAGAGACCCAGTACTTC

j_call: TRBJ2-7
d_call: .
v_call: TRBV6-2/TRBV6-3
clone_size: many
cdr3_aa: CASSYRGRSYEQYF
cdr3_nt: TGTGCCAGCAGTTACCGAGGCAGGAGCTACGAGCAGTACTTC

j_call: TRBJ2-7
d_call: .
v_call: TRBV4-3
clone_size: few
cdr3_aa: CASSQDDYREQYF
cdr3_nt: TGCGCCAGCAGCCAAGACGACTACCGCGAGCAGTACTTC

j_call: TRBJ1-5
d_call: .
v_call: TRBV27
clone_size: few
cdr3_aa: CASRIGANQPQHF
cdr3_nt: TGTGCCAGCAGGATTGGGGCGAATCAGCCCCAGCATTTT

j_call: TRBJ1-3
d_call: .
v_call: TRBV7-9
clone_size: .
cdr3_aa: CASSLLPGNTIYF
cdr3_nt: TGTGCCAGCAGCTTACTCCCGGGAAACACCATATATTTT